This entry concerns a single T cell receptor (beta chain). Its specificity is not known. The record originates from a study of PD-1 blockade in mismatch repair-deficient tumors. Points from the study as a whole: Tumor-resident clones, often undetectable pretreatment in blood, expanded then contracted after pembrolizumab.

CDR3 length equals 15 residues. Germline CDR1 MNHNS, CDR2 SASEGT. Trimming at V came to 4 bases and at J to 3 bases, leaving 4 bases not matched to a gene. The time point: roughly 10-day in vitro stimulation with candidate neoantigen peptide 3. A roughly ten-day in vitro culture was run per each of roughly seven reactive peptides. Method: immunoSEQ multiplex PCR; TCRdb's copy keeps in-frame clones and lacks some. The sample records approximately 9,000 clones, around nine tenths being singletons. V and J are TRBV6-1 and TRBJ1-5; 9 nucleotides line up with TRBD1. The sample was cells cultured in vitro, taken from a patient treated with pembrolizumab. The source is an adult with mismatch repair-deficient cancer. CDR3 in amino acids: CASSGGQGNNQPQHF. The CDR3 DNA is TGTGCCAGCAGTGGAGGACAGGGGAACAATCAGCCCCAGCATTTT.